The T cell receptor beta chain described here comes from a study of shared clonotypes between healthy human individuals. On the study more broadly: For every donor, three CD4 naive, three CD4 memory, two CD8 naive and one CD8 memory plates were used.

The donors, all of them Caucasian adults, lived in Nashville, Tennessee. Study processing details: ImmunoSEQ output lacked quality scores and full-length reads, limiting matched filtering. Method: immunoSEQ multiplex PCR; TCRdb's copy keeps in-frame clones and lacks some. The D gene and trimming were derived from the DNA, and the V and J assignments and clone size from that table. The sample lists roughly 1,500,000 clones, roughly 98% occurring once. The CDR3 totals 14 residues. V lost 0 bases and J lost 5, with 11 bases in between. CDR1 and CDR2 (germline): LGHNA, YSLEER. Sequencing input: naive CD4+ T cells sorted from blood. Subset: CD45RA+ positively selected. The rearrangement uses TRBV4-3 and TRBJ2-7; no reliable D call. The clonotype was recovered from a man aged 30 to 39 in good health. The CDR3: CASSQDRSRDEQYF. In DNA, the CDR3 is TGCGCCAGCAGCCAAGATCGAAGTCGGGACGAGCAGTACTTC.